Presented here are 22 T cell receptor beta chains from one specimen sequenced in a study of cytomegalovirus exposure and HLA in healthy donors. With 60 Vbeta and 13 Jbeta primers, the PCR was carried out. This table comes from immunoSEQ multiplex PCR, and its TCRdb copy is limited to in-frame clones, with some not included. The table has about 130,000 clones, roughly 80% seen once. The sequenced sample was PBMCs. These receptors were collected from a male donor in good health and CMV-seronegative.

This clone occurred once. CDR3 bases: TGTGCCAGCAGTTTATCCTCACGCAGGGATGAGCAGTTCTTC. It encodes CASSLSSRRDEQFF. V usage is TRBV27 and J usage is TRBJ2-1, with D possibly TRBD1 on 5 matching bases. Germline CDR1 MNHEY, CDR2 SMNVEV (reference sequence). V lost 0 bases to trimming and J lost 8 bases, with 11 bases between them. This CDR3 region has 14 residues.

As concerns this clone: One end of the junction fails to match germline, which may point to a read error. The J gene is TRBJ1-5, the V gene TRBV30; 9 bases align to TRBD1. The CDR3 length is 17 residues. The germline gives CDR1 GTSNPN, CDR2 SVGIG (reference sequence). The DNA of the CDR3 is TGTGCCCGGAGTGTAGAGGGCTGGGACAGGGAATTTCAGCCCCAGCATTTT. Protein: CARSVEGWDREFQPQHF.

This chain uses TRBV4-3 with TRBJ2-7, with D possibly matching TRBD2 (6 bases). Germline V lookup: CDR1 LGHNA, CDR2 YSLEER. V lost 0 bases and J 0 bases, leaving 15 bases between the germline ends. This CDR3 has 17 residues. In DNA, the CDR3 is TGCGCCAGCAGCCAAGATCGAACGGGGGAGAGCTCCTACGAGCAGTACTTC. It specifies CASSQDRTGESSYEQYF.

The chain couples TRBV30 to TRBJ1-2, with TRBD1 as a possible D gene (6 bases). Trimming pared 4 bases from V and 7 bases from J, leaving 16 bases between. The CDR3 sequence is 13 residues long. Germline V gene data show CDR1 as GTSNPN and CDR2 as SVGIG (reference sequence). CDR3 DNA: TGTGCCTGGACCCTCCACAGGGAATCTGGCTACACCTTC. Protein product: CAWTLHRESGYTF.

The chain employs TRBV4-2 and TRBJ2-5, with TRBD2 matching over 9 bases. Germline lookup yields CDR1 LGHNA and CDR2 YNFKEQ. This CDR3 has 21 residues. Trimming cost V 0 bases and J 1 base; bases outside gene matches: 18. The CDR3 DNA sequence: TGTGCCAGCAGCCAAGATCAACGTAGCGGGGGTGAATACAGGCCCCAAGAGACCCAGTACTTC. This gives the protein CASSQDQRSGGEYRPQETQYF.

The gene calls are TRBV2 and TRBJ2-5; 9 positions agree with TRBD1. This CDR3 is built from 15 residues. The germline V gene has CDR1 SNHLY and CDR2 FYNNEI. V dropped 3 bases and J dropped 5; count of bases not matched to a gene: 7. The CDR3 sequence: CASSDGGQGSETQYF. In DNA, the CDR3 is TGTGCCAGCAGTGACGGGGGACAGGGTAGCGAGACCCAGTACTTC.

The chain couples TRBV7-8 to TRBJ2-5, with 9 bases aligning to TRBD2. J lost 4 bases, V lost 5 bases, and 11 bases had no gene match. Looked up from germline, CDR1 is SGHVS and CDR2 is FQNEAQ. The CDR3 totals 16 residues. The DNA of the CDR3 is TGTGCCAGCAGCCCAGCCCGGGGACTAGCAATAGAGACCCAGTACTTC. Translating it yields CASSPARGLAIETQYF.

This clone has a handful of counts. J is TRBJ2-7 and V is TRBV27, with 7 bases lining up with TRBD1. The CDR3 has 16 residues. J was trimmed by 4 bases and V by 5 bases; bases with no gene match: 14. CDR1 MNHEY and CDR2 SMNVEV come from the germline V gene (reference sequence). The DNA for the CDR3 is TGTGCCAGCAGTCCGTGGGACCAGAGGACAGGATACGAGCAGTACTTC. It codes for CASSPWDQRTGYEQYF.

The J gene is TRBJ1-4, the V gene TRBV29-1; D gene ambiguous. Germline CDR1 is SQVTM and CDR2 is ANQGSEA. CDR3 length equals 12 residues. With 4 bases removed from V and 7 bases from J, the gap between germline ends came to 10 bases. CDR3 amino acids: CSVVGEGEKLFF. The CDR3 nucleotides are TGCAGCGTTGTGGGAGAGGGTGAAAAACTGTTTTTT.

The rearrangement uses TRBV9 and TRBJ1-1, with D possibly being TRBD1 (5 bases). Between the trimmed V and J ends, which lost 0 bases and 1 base, there was a span of 13 bases. The germline V gene encodes CDR1 SGDLS and CDR2 YYNGEE. The CDR3 consists of 16 residues. CDR3 sequence reads: CASSVGGEGPNTEAFF. The CDR3 region has the DNA TGTGCCAGCAGCGTAGGAGGGGAGGGACCGAACACTGAAGCTTTCTTT.

V gene TRBV5-1 combines with J gene TRBJ2-2; maybe TRBD2 (6 bases). CDR1 and CDR2 from the germline V gene are SGHRS and YFSETQ. This CDR3 region has 14 residues. Trimming took off 0 bases at V and 6 bases at J, with 9 bases between the two ends. The chain's CDR3 is CASSLGRAAGELFF. The CDR3 region has the DNA TGCGCCAGCAGCTTGGGGAGGGCCGCCGGGGAGCTGTTTTTT. The full variable domain, with the rest looked up from reference TRBV5-1 and TRBJ2-2, is KAGVTQTPRYLIKTRGQQVTLSCSPISGHRSVSWYQQTPGQGLQFLFEYFSETQRNKGNFPGRFSGRQFSNSRSEMNVSTLELGDSALYLCASSLGRAAGELFFGEGSRLTVL.

The chain joins TRBV15 to TRBJ1-2; D may be TRBD1 (6 bases). Germline V gene data show CDR1 as LNHNV and CDR2 as YYDKDF (reference sequence). V lost 1 base to trimming and J lost 11 bases, with 17 bases between them. The CDR3 spans 14 residues. Here the CDR3 reads CATSRGARGGGYTF. In nucleotides, the CDR3 is TGTGCCACCAGCAGAGGAGCAAGGGGGGGTGGGTACACCTTC. The full variable domain, in which reference TRBV15 and TRBJ1-2 provide the parts outside the CDR3, is DAMVIQNPRYQVTQFGKPVTLSCSQTLNHNVMYWYQQKSSQAPKLLFHYYDKDFNNEADTPDNFQSRRPNTSFCFLDIRSPGLGDTAMYLCATSRGARGGGYTFGSGTRLTVV.

This chain uses TRBV4-2 with TRBJ2-5, with 14 bases fitting TRBD2. The CDR3 length is 20 residues. Per germline, CDR1 LGHNA and CDR2 YNFKEQ. V shed 0 bases, J shed 2 bases, and the junction held 11 bases outside the gene matches. The CDR3 here is CASSQELTTSGGVRQETQYF. The CDR3 region has the DNA TGTGCCAGCAGCCAAGAGCTCACGACTAGCGGGGGGGTTCGTCAAGAGACCCAGTACTTC.

The chain carries TRBV30 and TRBJ2-1; 7 bases match TRBD2. From germline, CDR1 is GTSNPN and CDR2 SVGIG (reference sequence). Trimming cost V 2 bases and J 0 bases; bases outside gene matches: 1. This CDR3 has 14 amino acids. CDR3 DNA sequence: TGTGCCTGGAGTAGCGGGGTCTCCTACAATGAGCAGTTCTTC. This encodes CAWSSGVSYNEQFF.

This clone was seen a handful of times. CDR3 nucleotide sequence: TGTGCCAGCACTCAAGCGGGGGGTTGGGAGACCCAGTACTTC. Amino acids: CASTQAGGWETQYF. The chain carries TRBV6-1 and TRBJ2-5; 9 bases match TRBD2. There are 14 residues in the CDR3. CDR1 is MNHNS, CDR2 SASEGT, per germline. J lost 5 bases, V lost 7 bases, and 8 bases had no gene match.

The chain carries TRBV7-2 and TRBJ1-1, with TRBD1 identical over 9 bases. The CDR3 length is 17 residues. Trimming cost V 5 bases and J 2 bases; bases outside gene matches: 12. CDR1 is SGHTA and CDR2 is FQGNSA in the germline V gene. The CDR3 DNA is TGTGCCAGCAGCCCTTCTTCCGGGACAGGGATTAACACTGAAGCTTTCTTT. Its protein product is CASSPSSGTGINTEAFF.

This sequence joins TRBV28 and TRBJ2-6; 7 nucleotides match TRBD1. With 6 bases clipped from V and 1 base from J, the junction kept 3 bases outside the gene matches. Per the germline V gene, CDR1 is MDHEN and CDR2 is SYDVKM. The CDR3 extends over 15 amino acids. This chain's CDR3 is CASRPTGSGANVLTF. The CDR3, as DNA: TGTGCCAGCAGGCCGACAGGGTCTGGGGCCAACGTCCTGACTTTC.

This clone was seen just once. The chain carries TRBV7-9 and TRBJ1-2; TRBD1 aligns across 7 bases. With V trimmed by 0 bases and J by 0 bases, 4 bases remained unmatched. The CDR3 covers 16 residues. Germline lookup yields CDR1 SEHNR and CDR2 FQNEAQ (reference sequence). CDR3 bases: TGTGCCAGCAGCTTAGCTGGGACAGCCTCTAACTATGGCTACACCTTC. It codes for CASSLAGTASNYGYTF. Combining the CDR3 with reference TRBV7-9 and TRBJ1-2 gives the whole variable domain DTGVSQNPRHKITKRGQNVTFRCDPISEHNRLYWYRQTLGQGPEFLTYFQNEAQLEKSRLLSDRFSAERPKGSFSTLEIQRTEQGDSAMYLCASSLAGTASNYGYTFGSGTRLTVV.

V is TRBV18 and J is TRBJ1-6; D is uncertain. CDR3 length: 15 amino acids. Germline V gene lookup returns CDR1 KGHSH and CDR2 LQKENI. The V end was cut by 6 bases, the J end by 6 bases, with 15 bases between. In DNA, the CDR3 is TGTGCCAGCTCCCCGTCTCAGAAACCTAATTCACCCCTCCACTTT. Residues: CASSPSQKPNSPLHF.

This clone was seen a few times. This chain connects TRBV4-3 to TRBJ1-3; D call uncertain. This CDR3 has 14 amino acids. V was cut by 1 base and J by 2 bases, with 6 bases left in between. Germline V gene lookup returns CDR1 LGHNA and CDR2 YSLEER. CDR3 sequence reads: CASSQGRAGNTIYF. CDR3 nucleotide sequence: TGCGCCAGCAGCCAAGGGAGGGCTGGAAACACCATATATTTT.

This clone was observed a few times. This rearrangement joins TRBV7-2 to TRBJ2-1, with no clear D. CDR1 is SGHTA and CDR2 is FQGNSA in the germline V gene. CDR3 length: 15 residues. The germline V and J ends were trimmed by 1 base and 1 base, with 8 bases remaining between them. CDR3 in DNA: TGTGCCAGCAGCTTAGTTCCCCTTTCCTACAATGAGCAGTTCTTC. Protein: CASSLVPLSYNEQFF.

V and J are TRBV28 and TRBJ2-3; 8 bases align to TRBD1. The CDR3 totals 16 residues. J gave up 4 bases and V 4 bases, and 10 bases lay outside the gene matches. CDR1 is MDHEN and CDR2 is SYDVKM in the germline V gene. The CDR3 bases are TGTGCCAGCAGTTCACGGACAGGGTGGGGGGCAGATACGCAGTATTTT. Translating gives CASSSRTGWGADTQYF.